The present TCR beta chain was sequenced within a study of shared clonotypes between healthy human individuals. Study as a whole: Sampling drew on donors who were a couple of women and a few men aged 18 to 49. General study findings and limits: Shared clonotypes across all four donors exceeded non-shared ones in generation probability. Shared clonotypes: about 5% naive CD4, roughly 3.8% naive CD8, about 2.2% memory CD4, around 0.4% memory CD8. Rarefaction showed that sequencing of sorted subsets was incomplete (despite large depth).

The CDR3 has 20 amino acids. Here immunoSEQ multiplex PCR was the method, and the copy in TCRdb shows in-frame clones only, minus some. Here the sample spans roughly 680,000 clones, roughly 72% being singletons. This clone was detected only once. Its antigen is unknown. The chain employs TRBV21-1 and TRBJ2-2; TRBD2, the table's D call, was not compared with the DNA. TRBV21-1 is a pseudogene locus. The receptor was derived from a woman in her twenties or thirties in good health. The sample comprised memory CD4+ T cells sorted from blood. Subset indicated: CD45RA-negative fraction. The CDR3, as DNA: TGTGCCAGCAGCAAAGCGGCGGGACTAGCTACCCCCTGGGACACCGGGGAGCTGTTTTTT. Protein sequence: CASSKAAGLATPWDTGELFF.